A single sample gave rise to the 22 T cell receptor beta chains below, sequenced in a study of T cell responses to AZD1222 COVID-19 vaccine. Repertoires were generated with immunoSEQ multiplex PCR, while TCRdb's copy carries only in-frame clones and drops some. The sample lists tens of thousands of clones, 80% to 90% occurring once. The sequencing used peripheral blood, collected on day 0 of MenACWY control vaccination. These receptors were obtained from an adult in good health.

The rearrangement uses TRBV27 and TRBJ1-5; possibly TRBD1 for D (5 bases). The CDR3 is made up of 14 amino acids. Per germline, CDR1 MNHEY and CDR2 SMNVEV (reference sequence). V lost 5 bases to trimming and J lost 11 bases, with 19 bases between them. Here the CDR3 DNA reads TGTGCCAGCAGTACCCGCGGGGGTCCTAAGTCCCAGCATTTT. It specifies CASSTRGGPKSQHF.

This clone has just one count. The gene calls are TRBV24-1 and TRBJ2-2; maybe TRBD2 (5 bases). The CDR3 consists of 14 residues. Germline V lookup: CDR1 KGHDR, CDR2 SFDVKD. Trimming removed 6 bases at V and 5 bases at J, with 12 bases between. The CDR3 DNA reads as TGTGCCACCAGTATCCGGGGAGATACCGGGGAGCTGTTTTTT. Protein: CATSIRGDTGELFF.

The gene calls are TRBV6-6 and TRBJ2-3; 9 bases are shared with TRBD2. Germline V CDR1 and CDR2: MNHNY, SVGAGI (reference sequence). Germline trimming cut 5 bases from V and 6 bases from J; bases unmatched to any gene: 15. CDR3 length equals 17 residues. In DNA form, the CDR3 reads TGTGCCAGCAGTCTCGCGGGGGGGCCTCAAGTGTTGGATACGCAGTATTTT. This sequence encodes CASSLAGGPQVLDTQYF.

The genes are TRBV6-2 or TRBV6-3 and TRBJ2-7; a weak D match, TRBD1 (6 bases). This CDR3 contains 14 residues. Trimming shortened V by 0 bases and J by 7 bases, and 13 bases separated the two germline ends. The germline CDR1 and CDR2 sequences are MNHEY and SVGEGT. CDR3 loop: CASSYSRGMREQYF. In nucleotides, the CDR3 is TGTGCCAGCAGTTACTCGAGGGGGATGAGGGAGCAGTACTTC.

This chain connects TRBV11-1 to TRBJ2-7; D is unresolved. V was cut by 7 bases and J by 5 bases, with 18 bases left in between. Germline CDR1 is SGHAT and CDR2 is FQDESV (reference sequence). This CDR3 is 14 amino acids long. CDR3 loop: CASTYSEIYNEQYF. CDR3 in DNA: TGTGCCAGCACCTACTCCGAAATCTATAACGAGCAGTACTTC.

The V and J genes are TRBV12-3 or TRBV12-4 and TRBJ2-1; tentatively, D is TRBD2 (5 bases). The CDR3 totals 13 residues. Trimming removed 3 bases at V and 5 bases at J, with 8 bases between. CDR3 bases: TGTGCCAGCAGTTTTTCGGGGAACAATGAGCAGTTCTTC. This sequence encodes CASSFSGNNEQFF.

The chain links TRBV30 to TRBJ1-5, with D unresolved. Trimming took 0 bases from V and 6 from J, leaving 12 bases between them. Germline V CDR1 and CDR2: GTSNPN, SVGIG (reference sequence). The CDR3 loop spans 14 amino acids. CDR3 loop: CAWSVLGSGQPQHF. DNA for the CDR3: TGTGCCTGGAGTGTCTTAGGGAGCGGTCAGCCCCAGCATTTT.

The chain links TRBV5-6 to TRBJ2-6, with TRBD1 matching over 9 bases. CDR1 is SGHDT and CDR2 is YYEEEE in the germline V gene. This CDR3 has 16 residues. V shed 4 bases and J 2 bases; nucleotides not matched to a gene: 4. The DNA for the CDR3 is TGTGCCAGCAGCCCTGACAGGGGGACTGGGGCCAACGTCCTGACTTTC. Translating it yields CASSPDRGTGANVLTF.

The rearrangement links TRBV6-5 to TRBJ1-1; possibly TRBD1 for D (6 bases). The CDR3 loop spans 14 amino acids. The V and J ends lost 7 bases and 2 bases respectively, with 14 bases between them. Germline V lookup: CDR1 MNHEY, CDR2 SVGAGI. Here the CDR3 DNA reads TGTGCCAGCAACCCACAGGGTGCAAACACTGAAGCTTTCTTT. Residues: CASNPQGANTEAFF.

The chain uses TRBV19 and TRBJ1-5; 8 bases map to TRBD1. The CDR3 sequence is 16 residues long. Germline CDR1 is LNHDA and CDR2 is SQIVND (reference sequence). V gave up 3 bases and J gave up 4 bases; unmatched junction bases: 8. The CDR3 protein is CASSIAGGGGNQPQHF. CDR3 in DNA: TGTGCCAGTAGTATCGCAGGGGGCGGTGGTAATCAGCCCCAGCATTTT.

The chain joins TRBV10-3 to TRBJ2-7; the match to TRBD2 covers 7 bases. The CDR3 length is 13 residues. Losses at the gene ends were 6 bases for V and 4 bases for J; bases not matched to a gene: 6. Germline CDR1 and CDR2: ENHRY and SYGVKD. CDR3 sequence: CAIRGEGIYEQYF. The DNA of the CDR3 is TGTGCCATCAGGGGGGAGGGTATATACGAGCAGTACTTC.

This chain links TRBV6-5 with TRBJ2-7; 12 nucleotides agree with TRBD2. CDR3 length equals 16 residues. Losses at the gene ends were 4 bases for V and 3 bases for J; bases not matched to a gene: 7. The germline V gene encodes CDR1 MNHEY and CDR2 SVGAGI. DNA for the CDR3: TGTGCCAGCAGTTTACGGACTAGCGGGGTCTACTACGAGCAGTACTTC. As protein: CASSLRTSGVYYEQYF.

This rearrangement joins TRBV21-1 to TRBJ1-5; TRBD1, the D gene given by the table, was not confirmed from the DNA. TRBV21-1 is a listed pseudogene. This CDR3 comprises 17 residues. DNA for the CDR3: TGTGCCAGCAGCAAGCGCGAAGGGACAGGGAGGACTCAGCCCCAGCATTTT. Its protein product is CASSKREGTGRTQPQHF.

The chain carries TRBV29-1 and TRBJ1-2; D gene ambiguous. Per germline, CDR1 SQVTM and CDR2 ANQGSEA. The CDR3 is made up of 13 amino acids. Trimming took off 5 bases at V and 6 bases at J, with 16 bases between the two ends. As DNA, the CDR3 is TGCAGCGTTAGGCCTAGGGCTGTGGATGGCTACACCTTC. Amino acids: CSVRPRAVDGYTF.

This chain joins TRBV6-4 and TRBJ1-6; weak D call: TRBD1 (6 bases). Looked up from germline, CDR1 is MRHNA and CDR2 is SNTAGT. Trimming removed 3 bases at V and 6 bases at J, with 9 bases between. The CDR3 contains 14 residues. Here the CDR3 reads CASSEARGNSPLHF. For the CDR3, the DNA is TGTGCCAGCAGTGAGGCCAGGGGTAATTCACCCCTCCACTTT.

V is TRBV15 and J is TRBJ1-2, with 10 bases matching TRBD1. This CDR3 has 17 residues. V was clipped by 0 bases and J by 2 bases; unmatched bases: 6. Germline CDR1 reads LNHNV; CDR2 reads YYDKDF (reference sequence). The CDR3: CATSRDLTGQGNYGYTF. In DNA, the CDR3 is TGTGCCACCAGCAGAGATCTCACGGGACAGGGGAACTATGGCTACACCTTC.

V and J are TRBV28 and TRBJ1-2; D gene uncertain. This CDR3 region has 14 residues. Germline assignment: CDR1 MDHEN and CDR2 SYDVKM. The germline V and J ends were trimmed by 5 bases and 3 bases, with 13 bases remaining between them. In nucleotides, the CDR3 is TGTGCCAGCAGTCCCCGTGAGGTTCACTATGGCTACACCTTC. This encodes CASSPREVHYGYTF.

The chain couples TRBV15 to TRBJ2-7; no clear D gene. CDR3 size: 14 residues. Germline V gene data show CDR1 as LNHNV and CDR2 as YYDKDF (reference sequence). V was pared by 0 bases and J by 2 bases, with 8 bases between. In DNA form, the CDR3 reads TGTGCCACCAGCAGAGATTCAGCGACCTACGAGCAGTACTTC. The encoded protein is CATSRDSATYEQYF.

This sequence joins TRBV21-1 and TRBJ1-1. TRBV21-1 is labeled a pseudogene. The CDR3 totals 16 residues. In DNA form, the CDR3 reads TGTGCCAGCAGCAAAGAAACGTGCTTCATGAACACTGAAGCTTTCTTT. This encodes CASSKETCFMNTEAFF.

The chain has TRBV4-2 and TRBJ2-1; 11 nucleotides agree with TRBD2. This CDR3 spans 16 amino acids. Germline CDR1 reads LGHNA; CDR2 reads YNFKEQ. The V and J ends lost 2 bases and 1 base, in that order; junction bases with no gene match: 1. DNA for the CDR3: TGTGCCAGCAGCCAATTAGCGGGGGGGTCCTACAATGAGCAGTTCTTC. Amino acid sequence: CASSQLAGGSYNEQFF.

The chain is built from TRBV19 and TRBJ1-6; D not certain. Germline CDR1 and CDR2: LNHDA and SQIVND (reference sequence). This CDR3 contains 15 residues. V gave up 6 bases and J gave up 5 bases, with 14 bases separating them. The CDR3 is CASSLVGQNNSPLHF. CDR3 nucleotides: TGTGCCAGTAGCCTTGTAGGGCAGAATAATTCACCCCTCCACTTT.

The sample holds one count of this clone. This chain uses TRBV10-3 with TRBJ2-1; no reliable D call. The CDR3 has 11 amino acids. Germline lookup yields CDR1 ENHRY and CDR2 SYGVKD. Trimming cost V 2 bases and J 8 bases, with 4 bases left between them. The CDR3 coding sequence is TGTGCCATCAGTGAGGGGGATGAGCAGTTCTTC. The encoded protein is CAISEGDEQFF.